This is a list of T cell receptor beta chains from one sample in a study of naive and memory T cell subsets. TCRdb processed the UMI-ligation and nested PCR reads anew with MiXCR; each CDR3 protein has one entry. The sample contains under 150,000 distinct CDR3 sequences, about a sixth of which appear only once. The source material was naive CD4+ T cells from blood. Every receptor here comes from a human donor in good health. Each CDR3 is given with its conserved first and last residue. A D gene is named only where the DNA matches it firmly. Only part of the rows carry a size: once, few, many, or a class if the clone is expanded.

clone size	J gene	V gene	D gene	CDR3 DNA	CDR3 protein
-	TRBJ1-4	TRBV7-9	-	TGTGCCCTGCATGGGGGGCCCGAGGGAAAACTGTTTTTT	CALHGGPEGKLFF
many	TRBJ2-3	TRBV7-9	-	TGTGCCAGCAGCTTAGACGCCACAGATACGCAGTATTTT	CASSLDATDTQYF
few	TRBJ1-5	TRBV20-1	TRBD1	TGCAGTGCTAGGGGGGCACAGGGGAATCAGCCCCAGCATTTT	CSARGAQGNQPQHF
many	TRBJ2-3	TRBV20-1	TRBD2	TGCAGTGCCCGGACTAGCGGGAGTGTTACAGATACGCAGTATTTT	CSARTSGSVTDTQYF
-	TRBJ2-5	TRBV29-1	TRBD2	TGCAGCGCCTTGACTAGCGGGGAGGAGACCCAGTACTTC	CSALTSGEETQYF
-	TRBJ2-2	TRBV7-3	-	TGTGCCAGCAGCCTAGCTGGGACTTACAACACCGGGGAGCTGTTTTTT	CASSLAGTYNTGELFF
few	TRBJ2-3	TRBV11-2	TRBD2	TGTGCCAGCAGCCTCAGAGCGGGAGAACGCACAGATACGCAGTATTTT	CASSLRAGERTDTQYF
-	TRBJ2-1	TRBV7-2	-	TGTGCCAGCAGCTTTTGGGACTACAATGAGCAGTTCTTC	CASSFWDYNEQFF
once	TRBJ2-7	TRBV20-1	-	TGCAGTGCTAGAGATGGCCAGGGTTTCCCCAGTGACTACGAGCAGTACTTC	CSARDGQGFPSDYEQYF
-	TRBJ2-5	TRBV6-2/TRBV6-3	-	TGTGCCAGCCACCCCACCACTAGTCTCGTCGAGACCCAGTACTTC	CASHPTTSLVETQYF
-	TRBJ2-1	TRBV10-3	-	TGTGCCATCAGACCTACTAGCACCTACAATGAGCAGTTCTTC	CAIRPTSTYNEQFF
few	TRBJ1-1	TRBV3-1	-	TGTGCCAGCAGCCTTTATGGCAGTGATAGCACTGAAGCTTTCTTT	CASSLYGSDSTEAFF
few	TRBJ1-5	TRBV20-1	-	TGCAGTGCCTTCGGGAAGAATCAGCCCCAGCATTTT	CSAFGKNQPQHF
-	TRBJ2-3	TRBV12-3/TRBV12-4	-	TGTGCCAGCAGTTTGGGCGGGATAGGCACAGATACGCAGTATTTT	CASSLGGIGTDTQYF
many	TRBJ2-1	TRBV4-1	-	TGCGCCAGCAGCCGACTCGGGACAATCTACAATGAGCAGTTCTTC	CASSRLGTIYNEQFF
-	TRBJ2-3	TRBV24-1	-	TGTGCCACCGGCCCGGCGTTGGGGGGCCCAGATACGCAGTATTTT	CATGPALGGPDTQYF
-	TRBJ2-5	TRBV6-1	-	TGTGCCAGCAGCATTTCGCGGGGCCCAGAGACCCAGTACTTC	CASSISRGPETQYF
few	TRBJ2-2	TRBV6-6	-	TGTGCCAGCAGTCACAGGGATTCCGGGGAGCTGTTTTTT	CASSHRDSGELFF
few	TRBJ2-7	TRBV5-1	-	TGCGCCAGCAAATCCCAACAGGGTACTGTCTACGAGCAGTACTTC	CASKSQQGTVYEQYF
-	TRBJ1-6	TRBV6-5	-	TGTGCCAGCAGACGAGGGACTGCCGCCGATTCACCCCTCCACTTT	CASRRGTAADSPLHF
few	TRBJ2-5	TRBV20-1	TRBD2	TGCAGTGCTAGCGTACTAGCGGGAAACCGATTACAAGAGACCCAGTACTTC	CSASVLAGNRLQETQYF
few	TRBJ2-2	TRBV10-3	-	TGTGCCATCAGTGACGGGACAAGAAACACCGGGGAGCTGTTTTTT	CAISDGTRNTGELFF
-	TRBJ2-7	TRBV29-1	-	TGCAGCGTCCGGACATCCTCCTACGAGCAGTACTTC	CSVRTSSYEQYF
-	TRBJ1-5	TRBV5-4	-	TGTGCCAGCAGCTCCGGAGGTGAAGTCTATCAGCCCCAGCATTTT	CASSSGGEVYQPQHF
-	TRBJ2-1	TRBV4-3	-	TGCGCCAGCAGCCAATACCGGGGTGAGCAGTTCTTC	CASSQYRGEQFF
few	TRBJ2-1	TRBV7-9	TRBD1	TGTGCCAGCAGCTCAGGGGGCTTTGCATCCTACAATGAGCAGTTCTTC	CASSSGGFASYNEQFF
-	TRBJ2-5	TRBV3-1	-	TGTGCCAGCAGCCAAGGGATTTCAGGGGACGGAGAGACCCAGTACTTC	CASSQGISGDGETQYF
-	TRBJ2-2	TRBV19	TRBD1	TGTGCCAGTAGTGCCGGGACAGGGGGCACCGGGGAGCTGTTTTTT	CASSAGTGGTGELFF
-	TRBJ2-4	TRBV5-1	-	TGCGCCAGCAGCTTGGAGGGCTACAAAAACATTCAGTACTTC	CASSLEGYKNIQYF
-	TRBJ2-7	TRBV6-6	-	TGTGCCAGCAGTTACTCGAGTACGCGCGAGCAGTACTTC	CASSYSSTREQYF
few	TRBJ2-5	TRBV29-1	-	TGCAGCGCCTCCAGGGGAGAGACCCAGTACTTC	CSASRGETQYF